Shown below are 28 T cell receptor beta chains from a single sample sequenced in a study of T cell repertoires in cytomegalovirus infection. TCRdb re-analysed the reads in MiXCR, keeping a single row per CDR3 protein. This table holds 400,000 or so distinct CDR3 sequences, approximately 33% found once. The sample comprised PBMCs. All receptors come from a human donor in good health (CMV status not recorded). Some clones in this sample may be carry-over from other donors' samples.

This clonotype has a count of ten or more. This CDR3 reads CASSLGLAGGFLQFF. DNA for the CDR3: TGTGCCAGCAGCTTAGGGTTAGCGGGGGGTTTCTTACAGTTCTTC. The J gene is TRBJ2-1, the V gene TRBV7-2; 10 nucleotides line up with TRBD2. From germline, CDR1 is SGHTA and CDR2 FQGNSA. The trim removed 1 base at V and 13 bases at J, leaving 10 bases unmatched. This CDR3 region has 15 residues.

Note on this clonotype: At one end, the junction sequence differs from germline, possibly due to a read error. The CDR3 spells CASSSSTSGGFYKEPFF. The CDR3 DNA is TGTGCCAGCAGCTCGTCGACTAGCGGGGGGTTCTACAAGGAGCCGTTCTTC. This sequence joins TRBV28 and TRBJ2-1; 13 bases map to TRBD2. The CDR3 covers 17 residues. The germline V gene has CDR1 MDHEN and CDR2 SYDVKM.

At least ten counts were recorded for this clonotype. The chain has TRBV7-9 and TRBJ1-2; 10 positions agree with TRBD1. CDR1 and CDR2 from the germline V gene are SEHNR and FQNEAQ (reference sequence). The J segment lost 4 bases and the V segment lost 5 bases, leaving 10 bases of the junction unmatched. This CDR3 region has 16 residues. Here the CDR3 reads CASSPQTGGNGYGYTF. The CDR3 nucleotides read TGTGCCAGCAGCCCACAGACAGGGGGCAACGGCTATGGCTACACCTTC.

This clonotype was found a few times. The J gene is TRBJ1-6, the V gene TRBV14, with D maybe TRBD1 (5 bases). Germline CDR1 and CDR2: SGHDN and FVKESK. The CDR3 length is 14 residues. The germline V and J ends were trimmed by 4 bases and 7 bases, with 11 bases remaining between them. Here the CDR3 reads CASSPRQINSPLHF. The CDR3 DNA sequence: TGTGCCAGCAGCCCCCGACAGATAAATTCACCCCTCCACTTT.

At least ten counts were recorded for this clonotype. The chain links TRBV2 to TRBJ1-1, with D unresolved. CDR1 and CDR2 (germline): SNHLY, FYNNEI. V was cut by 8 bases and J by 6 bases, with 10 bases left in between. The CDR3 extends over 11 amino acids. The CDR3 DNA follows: TGTGCCAGCTATAGGTCGGCTGAAGCTTTCTTT. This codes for CASYRSAEAFF.

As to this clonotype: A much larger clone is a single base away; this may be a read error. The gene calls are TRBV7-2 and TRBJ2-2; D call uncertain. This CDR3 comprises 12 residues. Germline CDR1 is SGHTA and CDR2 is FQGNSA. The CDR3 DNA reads TGTTCCAGCAGCTTCGCCACCGGGGAGCTGTTTTTT. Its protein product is CSSSFATGELFF.

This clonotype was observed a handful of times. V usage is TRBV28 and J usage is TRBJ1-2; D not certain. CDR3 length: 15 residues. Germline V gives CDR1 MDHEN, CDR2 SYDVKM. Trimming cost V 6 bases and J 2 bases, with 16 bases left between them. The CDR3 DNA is TGTGCCAGCAGAGAGTCCCCCCACCTCAACTATGGCTACACCTTC. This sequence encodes CASRESPHLNYGYTF.

The CDR3 bases are TGCGCCAGCAGTCAGACTAGCGGGAGAGAGACCCAGTACTTC. Translating gives CASSQTSGRETQYF. The chain combines TRBV4-3 with TRBJ2-5; 12 positions match TRBD2. CDR1 is LGHNA and CDR2 is YSLEER in the germline V gene. The CDR3 spans 14 residues. V lost 6 bases and J lost 4; bases outside the gene matches: 3.

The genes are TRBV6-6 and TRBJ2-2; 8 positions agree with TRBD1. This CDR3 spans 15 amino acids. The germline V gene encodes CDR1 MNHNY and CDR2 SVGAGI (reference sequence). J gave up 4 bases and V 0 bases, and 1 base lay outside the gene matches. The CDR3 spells CASSYSTGGTGELFF. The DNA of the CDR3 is TGTGCCAGCAGTTACTCCACAGGGGGCACCGGGGAGCTGTTTTTT.

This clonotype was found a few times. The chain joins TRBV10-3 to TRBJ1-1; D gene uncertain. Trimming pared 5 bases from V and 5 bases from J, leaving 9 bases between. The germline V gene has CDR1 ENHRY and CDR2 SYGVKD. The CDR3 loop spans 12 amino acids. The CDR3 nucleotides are TGTGCCATCAGTAGGACGTCGACTGAAGCTTTCTTT. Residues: CAISRTSTEAFF.

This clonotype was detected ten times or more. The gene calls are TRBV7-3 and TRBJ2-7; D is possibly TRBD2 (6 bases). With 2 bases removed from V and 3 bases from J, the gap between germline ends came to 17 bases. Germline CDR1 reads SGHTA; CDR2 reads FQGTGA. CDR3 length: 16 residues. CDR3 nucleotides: TGTGCCAGCAGCTTATCCGGCGGGACGCCCTTCTACGAGCAGTACTTC. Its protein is CASSLSGGTPFYEQYF.

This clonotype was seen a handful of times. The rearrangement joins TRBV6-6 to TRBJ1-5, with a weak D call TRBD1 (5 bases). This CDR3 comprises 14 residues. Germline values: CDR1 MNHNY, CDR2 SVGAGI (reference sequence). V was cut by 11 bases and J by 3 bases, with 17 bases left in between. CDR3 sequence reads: CAAEFGGVNQPQHF. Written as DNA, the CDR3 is TGTGCCGCGGAGTTCGGGGGAGTCAATCAGCCCCAGCATTTT.

In nucleotides, the CDR3 is TGTGCCAGCAGTTACATACAGGGACAGAAAGAGACCCAGTACTTC. This translates into CASSYIQGQKETQYF. The chain is built from TRBV6-5 and TRBJ2-5; TRBD1 agrees at 7 bases. V dropped 2 bases and J dropped 3; count of bases not matched to a gene: 6. The CDR3 runs to 15 residues. CDR1 is MNHEY and CDR2 is SVGAGI in the germline V gene.

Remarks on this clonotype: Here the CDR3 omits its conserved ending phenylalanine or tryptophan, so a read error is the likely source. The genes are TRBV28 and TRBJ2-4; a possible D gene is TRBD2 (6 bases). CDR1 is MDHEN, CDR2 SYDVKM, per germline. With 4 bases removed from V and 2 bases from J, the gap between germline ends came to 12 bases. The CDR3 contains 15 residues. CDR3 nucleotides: TGTGCCAGCAGTTCGACTAGTCACTCCAAAAACATTCAGTACTTA. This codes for CASSSTSHSKNIQYL.

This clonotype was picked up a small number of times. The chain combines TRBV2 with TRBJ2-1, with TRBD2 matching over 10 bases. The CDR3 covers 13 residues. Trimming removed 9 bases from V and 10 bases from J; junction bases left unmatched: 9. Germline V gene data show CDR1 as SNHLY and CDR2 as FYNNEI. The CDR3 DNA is TGTGCCAGGGGAAAGGGACTAGCGTTCGAGCAGTTCTTC. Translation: CARGKGLAFEQFF.

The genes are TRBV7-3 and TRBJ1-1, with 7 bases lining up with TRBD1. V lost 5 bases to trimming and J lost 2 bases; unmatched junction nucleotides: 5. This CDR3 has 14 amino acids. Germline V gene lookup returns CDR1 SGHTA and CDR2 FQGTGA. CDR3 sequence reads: CASSTRDRNTEAFF. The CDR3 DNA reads TGTGCCAGCAGCACCCGGGACAGAAACACTGAAGCTTTCTTT.

The CDR3 sequence is CSATSSLHNQPQHF. DNA of the CDR3: TGCAGTGCTACGTCTTCCCTCCACAATCAGCCCCAGCATTTT. The rearrangement joins TRBV20-1 to TRBJ1-5; D is unresolved. CDR1 is DFQATT, CDR2 SNEGSKA, per germline (reference sequence). V lost 4 bases to trimming and J lost 3 bases, with 13 bases between them. CDR3 size: 14 residues.

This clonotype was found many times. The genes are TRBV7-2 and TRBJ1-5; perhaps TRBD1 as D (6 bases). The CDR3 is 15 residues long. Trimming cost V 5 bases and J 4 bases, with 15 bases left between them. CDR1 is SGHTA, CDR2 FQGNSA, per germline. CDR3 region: CASSLTGTSNQPQHF. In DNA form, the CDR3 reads TGTGCCAGCAGCCTGACCGGGACAAGTAATCAGCCCCAGCATTTT.

CDR3 nucleotides: TGTGCCAGCAGTGAAGACAACCAATACAATGAGCAGTTCTTC. Its protein product is CASSEDNQYNEQFF. This sequence joins TRBV2 and TRBJ2-1; D uncertain. V lost 1 base, J lost 4 bases, and 8 bases lay in between. The CDR3 has 14 residues. Germline assignment: CDR1 SNHLY and CDR2 FYNNEI.

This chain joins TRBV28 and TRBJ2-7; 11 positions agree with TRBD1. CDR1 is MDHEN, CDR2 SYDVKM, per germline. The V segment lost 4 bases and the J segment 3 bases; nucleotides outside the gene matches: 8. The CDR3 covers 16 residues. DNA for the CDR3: TGTGCCAGCAGTTACAAATGGACAGGGGGCATCTACGAGCAGTACTTC. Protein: CASSYKWTGGIYEQYF.

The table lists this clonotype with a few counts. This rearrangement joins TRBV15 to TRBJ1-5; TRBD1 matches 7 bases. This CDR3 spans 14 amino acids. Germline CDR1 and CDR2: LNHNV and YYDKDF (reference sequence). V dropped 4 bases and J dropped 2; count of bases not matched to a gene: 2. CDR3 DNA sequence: TGTGCCACCAGCACAGACAGGGGCAATCAGCCCCAGCATTTT. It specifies CATSTDRGNQPQHF.

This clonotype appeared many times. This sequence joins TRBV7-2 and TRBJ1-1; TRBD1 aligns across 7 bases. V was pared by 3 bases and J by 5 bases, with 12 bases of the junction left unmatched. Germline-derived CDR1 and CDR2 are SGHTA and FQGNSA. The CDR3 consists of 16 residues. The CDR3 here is CASSFKNRGYVTEAFF. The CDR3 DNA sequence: TGTGCCAGCAGCTTTAAGAACAGGGGTTATGTGACTGAAGCTTTCTTT.

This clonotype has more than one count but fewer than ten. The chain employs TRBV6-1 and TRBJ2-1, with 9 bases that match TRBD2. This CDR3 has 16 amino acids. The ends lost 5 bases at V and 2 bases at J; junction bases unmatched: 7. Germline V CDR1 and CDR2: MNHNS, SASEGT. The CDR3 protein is CASSSHSGGAYNEQFF. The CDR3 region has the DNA TGTGCCAGCAGTTCTCATAGCGGGGGCGCCTACAATGAGCAGTTCTTC.

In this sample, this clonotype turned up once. CDR3 sequence (DNA): TGTGCCAGCAGTTACTCATCCCTCGCAACTAATGAAAAACTGTTTTTT. Translated: CASSYSSLATNEKLFF. The chain has TRBV6-8 and TRBJ1-4; no clear D. With 0 bases removed from V and 0 bases from J, the gap between germline ends came to 8 bases. The CDR3 consists of 16 residues. From germline, CDR1 is MNHGY and CDR2 SAAAGT.

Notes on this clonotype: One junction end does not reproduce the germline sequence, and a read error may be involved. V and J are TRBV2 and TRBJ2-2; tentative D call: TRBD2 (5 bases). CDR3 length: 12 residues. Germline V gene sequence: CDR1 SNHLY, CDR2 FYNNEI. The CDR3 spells CASSEGTGELLF. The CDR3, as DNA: TGTGCCAGCAGTGAGGGAACCGGGGAGCTGCTTTTT.

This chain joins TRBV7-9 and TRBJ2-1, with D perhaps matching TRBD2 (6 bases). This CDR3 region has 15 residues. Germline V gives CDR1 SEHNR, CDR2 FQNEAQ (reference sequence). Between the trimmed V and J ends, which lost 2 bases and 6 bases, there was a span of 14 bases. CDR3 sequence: CASSLRSSVGNEQFF. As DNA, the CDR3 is TGTGCCAGCAGCTTAAGGTCTAGCGTTGGCAATGAGCAGTTCTTC.

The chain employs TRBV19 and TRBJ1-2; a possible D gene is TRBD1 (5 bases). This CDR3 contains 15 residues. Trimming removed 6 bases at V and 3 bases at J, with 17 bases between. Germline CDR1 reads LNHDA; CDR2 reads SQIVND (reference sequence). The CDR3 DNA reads TGTGCCAGTAGACGGGACTCCGACCGGCACTATGGCTACACCTTC. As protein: CASRRDSDRHYGYTF.

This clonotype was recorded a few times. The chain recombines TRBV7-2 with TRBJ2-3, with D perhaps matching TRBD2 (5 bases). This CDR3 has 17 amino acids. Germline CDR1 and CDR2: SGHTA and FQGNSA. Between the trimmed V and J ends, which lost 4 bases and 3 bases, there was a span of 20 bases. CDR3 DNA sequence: TGTGCCAGCAGCTCCTTGATGGTTCGGCTAGCTACAGATACGCAGTATTTT. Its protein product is CASSSLMVRLATDTQYF.